This TCR beta chain was profiled in a study of prognosis after radiotherapy for stage I lung cancer. Broader study findings: After stereotactic body radiation therapy, median unique TCR clones were 6,000 to 7,500, down from 10,088.

Genomic DNA was the source, and TCR beta CDR3 was amplified from it by two-round multiplex PCR. Round one of PCR was performed, and it used primers specific to each TRBV and TRBJ gene. TCRdb itself ran the multiplex PCR reads through MiXCR, one entry per CDR3 protein. The sample carries nearly 35,000 distinct CDR3 sequences, 32% recorded once. The CDR3 runs to 19 residues. Germline V CDR1 and CDR2: LGHNT, FRNRAP. Ten or more counts support this clonotype. Its antigen remains unidentified. A read error may be the cause here, since a much bigger clone is one base away. This specimen was PBMCs, taken before or after stereotactic body radiation therapy (not recorded which). The V gene is TRBV12-5, the J gene TRBJ2-7, with TRBD1 matching 11 bases. This clonotype was obtained from a donor over 45 with non-small cell lung cancer. CDR3 residues: CASGLVDRGRLASSYERYF. As DNA, the CDR3 is TGTGCTAGTGGTTTGGTGGACAGGGGGCGATTAGCGAGCTCCTACGAGCGGTACTTC.